One sample yielded the 25 T cell receptor beta chains listed below, sequenced in a study of cytomegalovirus exposure and HLA in healthy donors. Primers for the PCR totalled 60 Vbeta and 13 Jbeta. Clones were read by immunoSEQ multiplex PCR, and TCRdb kept only the in-frame ones, dropping some. The sample shows tens of thousands of clones, about 67% of them seen only once. The material sequenced was PBMCs. These receptors were collected from a man aged 30-40 years in good health and CMV-seronegative.

The chain uses TRBV5-1 and TRBJ2-1; 10 bases fit TRBD2. The germline gives CDR1 SGHRS, CDR2 YFSETQ. The CDR3 extends over 16 amino acids. The V gene end was trimmed by 1 base and the J gene end by 6 bases; junction bases not matched to a gene: 7. Written as DNA, the CDR3 is TGCGCCAGCAGCTTGTACCTAGCGGGAGATGGCAATGAGCAGTTCTTC. It encodes CASSLYLAGDGNEQFF. Filled out from reference TRBV5-1 and TRBJ2-1, the complete variable domain reads KAGVTQTPRYLIKTRGQQVTLSCSPISGHRSVSWYQQTPGQGLQFLFEYFSETQRNKGNFPGRFSGRQFSNSRSEMNVSTLELGDSALYLCASSLYLAGDGNEQFFGPGTRLTVL.

This clone came up a few times. V gene TRBV5-6 combines with J gene TRBJ1-2; a possible D gene is TRBD1 (5 bases). The CDR3 is 14 residues long. The germline gives CDR1 SGHDT, CDR2 YYEEEE. V lost 4 bases to trimming and J lost 7 bases, with 17 bases between them. The CDR3 region is CASSPSGAGSGYTF. Written as DNA, the CDR3 is TGTGCCAGCAGCCCCTCCGGGGCGGGGAGTGGCTACACCTTC.

Note on this clone: Additional DNA sequences in this sample encode the identical CDR3. V gene TRBV27 combines with J gene TRBJ2-7; D might be TRBD2 (5 bases). The CDR3 runs 13 residues. Germline lookup yields CDR1 MNHEY and CDR2 SMNVEV (reference sequence). V lost 3 bases and J lost 3, with 9 bases in between. CDR3 bases: TGTGCCAGCAGTTTGAACGGGGACTACGAGCAGTACTTC. Encoded protein: CASSLNGDYEQYF.

The chain joins TRBV27 to TRBJ2-1; the D gene is possibly TRBD2 (6 bases). Looked up from germline, CDR1 is MNHEY and CDR2 is SMNVEV (reference sequence). V lost 8 bases, J lost 5 bases, and 10 bases lay in between. The CDR3 sequence is 12 residues long. The CDR3 here is CASGGNHNEQFF. The CDR3 nucleotides are TGTGCCAGCGGGGGGAATCACAATGAGCAGTTCTTC.

The chain employs TRBV19 and TRBJ1-2; D is possibly TRBD1 (6 bases). The CDR3 consists of 14 residues. Per the germline V gene, CDR1 is LNHDA and CDR2 is SQIVND (reference sequence). V lost 4 bases to trimming and J lost 1 base, with 10 bases between them. This CDR3 reads CASSTLDSNYGYTF. The CDR3 DNA reads TGTGCCAGTAGTACCTTGGACAGTAACTATGGCTACACCTTC.

This chain connects TRBV7-9 to TRBJ2-3; D is perhaps TRBD1 (6 bases). Between the trimmed V and J ends, which lost 5 bases and 6 bases, there was a span of 24 bases. Per germline, CDR1 SEHNR and CDR2 FQNEAQ (reference sequence). The CDR3 loop spans 17 amino acids. CDR3: CASSGGKGHRVGDTQYF. CDR3 nucleotides: TGTGCCAGCAGCGGGGGAAAGGGACACCGGGTTGGGGATACGCAGTATTTT.

This clone showed up just a few times. V and J are TRBV15 and TRBJ1-2; D is ambiguous. The germline V gene encodes CDR1 LNHNV and CDR2 YYDKDF (reference sequence). The ends were cut back, 1 base at V and 0 bases at J, with 6 bases in the middle. This CDR3 has 14 amino acids. Here the CDR3 reads CATSRGGANYGYTF. The DNA of the CDR3 is TGTGCCACCAGCAGAGGCGGAGCTAACTATGGCTACACCTTC.

This chain connects TRBV5-8 to TRBJ1-2; 7 nucleotides agree with TRBD1. V lost 4 bases, J lost 4 bases, and 7 bases stayed unmatched. This CDR3 has 14 amino acids. The germline V gene encodes CDR1 SGHTS and CDR2 YDEGEE. The CDR3 nucleotides read TGTGCCAGCAGCCTTCGGGACAGCGCCTATGGCTACACCTTC. As protein: CASSLRDSAYGYTF.

The V call is TRBV13, the J call TRBJ2-1; 9 positions agree with TRBD2. The CDR3 has 15 amino acids. The germline V gene has CDR1 PRHDT and CDR2 FYEKMQ (reference sequence). The V segment lost 1 base and the J segment 9 bases; nucleotides outside the gene matches: 7. CDR3 coding DNA: TGTGCCAGCAGCTTAGTAGGAGCGGGAGGTAGTGAGCAGTTCTTC. Amino acids: CASSLVGAGGSEQFF.

This clone was recorded only once. V and J are TRBV13 and TRBJ2-2, with D maybe TRBD1 (5 bases). V shed 2 bases and J shed 0 bases, with 25 bases lying between them. This CDR3 is 21 amino acids long. Germline CDR1 PRHDT, CDR2 FYEKMQ (reference sequence). CDR3 DNA sequence: TGTGCCAGCAGCTTATTAACTTCGGCAGGGATCAACTTCGCGAACACCGGGGAGCTGTTTTTT. This sequence encodes CASSLLTSAGINFANTGELFF. Supplemented by reference TRBV13 and TRBJ2-2, the full variable domain reads AAGVIQSPRHLIKEKRETATLKCYPIPRHDTVYWYQQGPGQDPQFLISFYEKMQSDKGSIPDRFSAQQFSDYHSELNMSSLELGDSALYFCASSLLTSAGINFANTGELFFGEGSRLTVL.

This chain connects TRBV5-1 to TRBJ1-1; no clear D. The CDR3 extends over 14 amino acids. From germline, CDR1 is SGHRS and CDR2 YFSETQ. The ends were cut back, 0 bases at V and 1 base at J, with 7 bases in the middle. The CDR3 spells CASSLAEENTEAFF. The DNA for the CDR3 is TGCGCCAGCAGCTTGGCGGAGGAGAACACTGAAGCTTTCTTT. The variable domain in full, with the rest retrieved from reference TRBV5-1 and TRBJ1-1, is KAGVTQTPRYLIKTRGQQVTLSCSPISGHRSVSWYQQTPGQGLQFLFEYFSETQRNKGNFPGRFSGRQFSNSRSEMNVSTLELGDSALYLCASSLAEENTEAFFGQGTRLTVV.

This sequence joins TRBV27 and TRBJ2-5; the match to TRBD2 covers 13 bases. Germline CDR1 MNHEY, CDR2 SMNVEV (reference sequence). Unmatched junction bases numbered 20, after V lost 5 bases and J lost 5 bases. The CDR3 runs 20 residues. CDR3 sequence (DNA): TGTGCCAGCAGTCCCCAAGGACTAGCGGGAGTGGGACTGGGGGTGGAGACCCAGTACTTC. Protein product: CASSPQGLAGVGLGVETQYF.

This clone was seen a handful of times. Other DNA sequences in this specimen translate into the identical CDR3. The genes are TRBV6-6 and TRBJ1-1, with a possible D match to TRBD1 (6 bases). V lost 2 bases to trimming and J lost 1 base, with 8 bases between them. Germline-derived CDR1 and CDR2 are MNHNY and SVGAGI (reference sequence). There are 14 residues in the CDR3. CDR3 DNA: TGTGCCAGCAGTTACAGGACAGCGAACACTGAAGCTTTCTTT. Translation gives CASSYRTANTEAFF.

This chain uses TRBV2 with TRBJ1-6; D gene uncertain. The germline V gene encodes CDR1 SNHLY and CDR2 FYNNEI. V was clipped by 0 bases and J by 11 bases, with 14 bases between them. The CDR3 is made up of 15 amino acids. In nucleotides, the CDR3 is TGTGCCAGCAGTGAAGCGAATTCAGGCCGGACACCCCTCCACTTT. The encoded protein is CASSEANSGRTPLHF.

The gene calls are TRBV28 and TRBJ2-7; TRBD2 agrees at 10 bases. Germline CDR1 MDHEN, CDR2 SYDVKM. CDR3 length equals 16 residues. The J segment lost 2 bases and the V segment lost 3 bases, leaving 7 bases of the junction unmatched. DNA for the CDR3: TGTGCCAGCAGTTTCGCACTAGCGGGGTTAACCTACGAGCAGTACTTC. This translates into CASSFALAGLTYEQYF.

The rearrangement joins TRBV18 to TRBJ2-1; D gene uncertain. Germline values: CDR1 KGHSH, CDR2 LQKENI. The CDR3 totals 14 residues. Trimming removed 2 bases from V and 6 bases from J, with 11 bases in between. CDR3 protein: CASSPMGYPNEQFF. Written as DNA, the CDR3 is TGTGCCAGCTCACCAATGGGCTACCCCAATGAGCAGTTCTTC.

This chain links TRBV10-3 with TRBJ1-2; 10 positions match TRBD1. This CDR3 contains 14 residues. Per the germline V gene, CDR1 is ENHRY and CDR2 is SYGVKD. Trimming removed 6 bases from V and 8 bases from J; junction bases left unmatched: 9. CDR3 DNA sequence: TGTGCCATCAGGGCTGGGACAGGGGATTGGGGCTACACCTTC. Residues: CAIRAGTGDWGYTF.

The chain recombines TRBV30 with TRBJ1-3; D not certain. Per germline, CDR1 GTSNPN and CDR2 SVGIG (reference sequence). This CDR3 contains 14 residues. The V end lost 0 bases, the J end lost 11 bases, and 17 bases lay between the germline ends. The CDR3 reads CAWSVLSSRGAIYF. The CDR3 DNA follows: TGTGCCTGGAGTGTACTTTCTTCCCGAGGCGCCATATATTTT.

Only a few counts were recorded for this clone. The chain employs TRBV19 and TRBJ1-5, with 9 nucleotides matching TRBD1. Per the germline V gene, CDR1 is LNHDA and CDR2 is SQIVND (reference sequence). The CDR3 has 14 amino acids. J gave up 4 bases and V 4 bases, and 2 bases lay outside the gene matches. CDR3 sequence (DNA): TGTGCCAGTAGTACCGGACAGGGGAATCAGCCCCAGCATTTT. It encodes CASSTGQGNQPQHF.

V is TRBV13 and J is TRBJ1-2; D not certain. CDR1 is PRHDT and CDR2 is FYEKMQ in the germline V gene (reference sequence). Deletions cut 5 bases from V and 0 bases from J, with 10 bases between. CDR3 size: 14 residues. The CDR3 region is CASSREGANYGYTF. In DNA, the CDR3 is TGTGCCAGCAGCCGAGAGGGAGCTAACTATGGCTACACCTTC. The variable domain in full, with the rest retrieved from reference TRBV13 and TRBJ1-2, is AAGVIQSPRHLIKEKRETATLKCYPIPRHDTVYWYQQGPGQDPQFLISFYEKMQSDKGSIPDRFSAQQFSDYHSELNMSSLELGDSALYFCASSREGANYGYTFGSGTRLTVV.

The sample holds a few counts of this clone. The rearrangement links TRBV7-2 to TRBJ1-3; D call uncertain. Trimming stripped 1 base from V and 0 bases from J, with 10 bases between. The CDR3 has 16 amino acids. Germline assignment: CDR1 SGHTA and CDR2 FQGNSA. CDR3: CASSLGWADSGNTIYF. The CDR3 DNA sequence: TGTGCCAGCAGCTTAGGGTGGGCAGACTCTGGAAACACCATATATTTT.

This clone was observed a few times. The genes are TRBV19 and TRBJ1-1; 9 nucleotides match TRBD1. CDR1 and CDR2 from the germline V gene are LNHDA and SQIVND (reference sequence). This CDR3 comprises 12 residues. Trimming took 5 bases from V and 10 from J; bases not matched to a gene: 5. The CDR3 loop is CASSARDRAAFF. For the CDR3, the DNA is TGTGCCAGTAGTGCCAGGGACAGGGCAGCTTTCTTT.

In this sample, this clone turned up once. This chain connects TRBV28 to TRBJ1-2, with D possibly being TRBD1 (6 bases). CDR1 is MDHEN and CDR2 is SYDVKM in the germline V gene. V lost 10 bases to trimming and J lost 2 bases, with 14 bases between them. This CDR3 spans 13 amino acids. The CDR3 spells CAIQGLVNYGYTF. Here the CDR3 DNA reads TGTGCCATCCAGGGGTTGGTCAACTATGGCTACACCTTC.

The chain has TRBV28 and TRBJ2-7; D is undetermined. Per germline, CDR1 MDHEN and CDR2 SYDVKM. CDR3 size: 13 residues. The V end lost 2 bases, the J end lost 3 bases, and 8 bases lay between the germline ends. The CDR3, as DNA: TGTGCCAGCAGTTTAGGGCAGAACTACGAGCAGTACTTC. It translates to CASSLGQNYEQYF.

The chain carries TRBV6-1 and TRBJ2-7, with a tentative D call TRBD1 (5 bases). The germline V gene encodes CDR1 MNHNS and CDR2 SASEGT. This CDR3 has 14 amino acids. Trimming left V 6 bases short and J 0 bases short, with 12 bases between. This CDR3 reads CASRADSSSYEQYF. DNA for the CDR3: TGTGCCAGCAGGGCCGACAGTTCCTCCTACGAGCAGTACTTC.